Detailed here is one T cell receptor (beta chain). Its specific antigen is unknown. Nothing much larger sits one base from this clone, and base qualities are not available. Reads for this sample came from an Illumina HiSeq 1500. TCRdb cleaned the public reads at Q25 with fastp, built clones with MiXCR and kept in-frame beta chains. Entries that share a CDR3 protein sequence are merged under the most common genes and DNA. A total of hundreds of thousands of distinct CDR3 sequences appear in this sample, 20% to 25% of them only once. The leading ten clones occupy 7.5% to 9% of the sample. The data belong to a study of T cell repertoires in cytomegalovirus infection (dated by TCRdb to the late 2010s). Concerning the study at large: The HLA type of each donor mattered for the analysis, because public TCR beta signatures pointed to carriage of CMV infection along with the matching HLA type.

The research as a whole found: The ex vivo response was dominated by HLA-C-restricted CMV-specific TCR beta clonotypes, which also provided the single most frequent clonotype in two of eight donors. In both this cohort and an independent cohort of 352 donors, the cumulative frequency of public TCR beta family members distinguished carriers of CMV infection plus the relevant HLA type.

CDR1 DFQATT and CDR2 SNEGSKA were looked up in the germline V gene (reference sequence). The CDR3 measures 14 amino acids from cysteine to phenylalanine. Only the CDR3 DNA stays, 42 bases, in frame from base 1. A distance of 8 bases separates the germline ends of V and J, which lose 2 bases and 0 bases respectively. The source is a human donor in good health (CMV status not recorded). Some clones in this sample may be carry-over from other donors' samples. Recombination joined TRBV20-1 with TRBJ1-5, with the identity of the D gene unclear. Sample: CD8+ T cells from PBMCs. At the DNA level, the sequence is TGCAGTGCTAGACCAGACTATAGCAATCAGCCCCAGCATTTT. This yields the protein CSARPDYSNQPQHF.